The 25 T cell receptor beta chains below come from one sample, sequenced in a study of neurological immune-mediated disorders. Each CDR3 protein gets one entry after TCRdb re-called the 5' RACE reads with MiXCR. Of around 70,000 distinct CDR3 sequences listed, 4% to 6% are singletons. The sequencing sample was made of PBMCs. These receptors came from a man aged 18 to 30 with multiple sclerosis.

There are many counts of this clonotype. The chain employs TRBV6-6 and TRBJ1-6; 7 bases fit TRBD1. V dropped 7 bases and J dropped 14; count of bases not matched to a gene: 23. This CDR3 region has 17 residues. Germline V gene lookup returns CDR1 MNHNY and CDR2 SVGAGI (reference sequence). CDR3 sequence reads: CASITHDRASPIVTLHF. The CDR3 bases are TGTGCCAGCATAACCCACGACAGGGCCTCACCCATTGTGACCCTCCACTTT.

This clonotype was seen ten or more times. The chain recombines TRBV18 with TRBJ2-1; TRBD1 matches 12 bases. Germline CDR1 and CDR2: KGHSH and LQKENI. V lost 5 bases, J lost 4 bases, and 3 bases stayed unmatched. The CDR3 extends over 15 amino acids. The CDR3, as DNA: TGTGCCAGCTCATCGGGACAGGGGGCTTACAATGAGCAGTTCTTC. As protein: CASSSGQGAYNEQFF.

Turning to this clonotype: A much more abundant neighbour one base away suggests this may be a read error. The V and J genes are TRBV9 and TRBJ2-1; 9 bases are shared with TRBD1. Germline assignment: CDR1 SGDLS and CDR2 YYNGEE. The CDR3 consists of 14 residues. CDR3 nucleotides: TGTGTCAGCAGCGTCGGACAGGGGTACAATGAGCAGTTCTTC. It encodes CVSSVGQGYNEQFF.

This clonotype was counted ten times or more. CDR3 sequence: CSASRGANTGELFF. CDR3 coding DNA: TGCAGTGCTTCTCGGGGGGCCAACACCGGGGAGCTGTTTTTT. V gene TRBV20-1 combines with J gene TRBJ2-2; a weak D match, TRBD2 (7 bases). The CDR3 has 14 amino acids. Trimming removed 5 bases at V and 2 bases at J, with 12 bases between. Germline V gene sequence: CDR1 DFQATT, CDR2 SNEGSKA (reference sequence).

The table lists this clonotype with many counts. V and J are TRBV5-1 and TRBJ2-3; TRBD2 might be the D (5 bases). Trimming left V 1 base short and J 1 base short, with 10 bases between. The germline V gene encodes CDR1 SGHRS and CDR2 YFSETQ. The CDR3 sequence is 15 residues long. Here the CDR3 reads CASSLTSKGTDTQYF. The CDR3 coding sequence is TGCGCCAGCAGCTTGACTAGTAAAGGCACAGATACGCAGTATTTT.

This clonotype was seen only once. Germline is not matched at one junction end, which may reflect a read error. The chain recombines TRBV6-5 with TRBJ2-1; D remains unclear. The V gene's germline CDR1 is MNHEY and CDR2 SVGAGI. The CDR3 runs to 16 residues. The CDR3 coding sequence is TGTACCAGCAGTTCATCTGGCTTTACTACCTACAATGAGCAGTTCTTC. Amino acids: CTSSSSGFTTYNEQFF.

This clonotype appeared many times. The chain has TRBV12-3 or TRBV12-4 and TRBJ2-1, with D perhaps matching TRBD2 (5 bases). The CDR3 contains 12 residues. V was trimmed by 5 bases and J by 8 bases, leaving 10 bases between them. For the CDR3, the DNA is TGTGCCAGCAGTCATCGGAGGTATGAGCAGTTCTTC. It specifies CASSHRRYEQFF.

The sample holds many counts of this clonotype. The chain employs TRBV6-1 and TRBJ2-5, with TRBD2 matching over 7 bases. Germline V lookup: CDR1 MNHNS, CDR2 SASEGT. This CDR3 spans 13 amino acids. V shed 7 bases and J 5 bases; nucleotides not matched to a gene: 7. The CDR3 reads CASKVAGDETQYF. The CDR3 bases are TGTGCCAGCAAAGTAGCGGGTGATGAGACCCAGTACTTC.

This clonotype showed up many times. In DNA, the CDR3 is TGTGCCAGCAGCCCGACTTACAATTCACCCCTCCACTTT. Translation gives CASSPTYNSPLHF. The rearrangement links TRBV6-5 to TRBJ1-6; the D is unclear. The germline CDR1 and CDR2 sequences are MNHEY and SVGAGI. This CDR3 region has 13 residues. The germline V and J ends were trimmed by 6 bases and 7 bases, with 10 bases remaining between them.

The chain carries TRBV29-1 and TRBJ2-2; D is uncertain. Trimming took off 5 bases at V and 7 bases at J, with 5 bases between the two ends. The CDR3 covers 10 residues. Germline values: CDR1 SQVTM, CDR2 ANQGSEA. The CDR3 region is CSVMIGELFF. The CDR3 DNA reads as TGCAGCGTTATGATCGGGGAGCTGTTTTTT.

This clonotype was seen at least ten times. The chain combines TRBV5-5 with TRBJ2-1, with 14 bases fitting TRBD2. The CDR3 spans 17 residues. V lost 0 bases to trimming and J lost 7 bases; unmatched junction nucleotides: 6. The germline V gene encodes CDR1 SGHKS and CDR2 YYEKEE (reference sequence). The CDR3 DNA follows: TGTGCCAGCAGCTTGGGACTAGCGGGGGGGCCGGGAAATGAGCAGTTCTTC. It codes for CASSLGLAGGPGNEQFF.

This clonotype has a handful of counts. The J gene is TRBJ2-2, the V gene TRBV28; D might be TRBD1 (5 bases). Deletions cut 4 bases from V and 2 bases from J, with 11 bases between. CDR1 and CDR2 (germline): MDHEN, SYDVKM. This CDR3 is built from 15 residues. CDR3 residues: CASSSPGQNTGELFF. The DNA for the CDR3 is TGTGCCAGCAGTTCCCCCGGACAAAACACCGGGGAGCTGTTTTTT.

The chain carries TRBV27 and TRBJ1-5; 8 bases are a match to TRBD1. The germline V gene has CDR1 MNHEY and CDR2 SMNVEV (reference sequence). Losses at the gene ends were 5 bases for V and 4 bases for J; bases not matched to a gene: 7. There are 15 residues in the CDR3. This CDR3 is CASSPGDRINQPQHF. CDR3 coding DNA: TGTGCCAGCAGTCCCGGGGACAGGATTAATCAGCCCCAGCATTTT.

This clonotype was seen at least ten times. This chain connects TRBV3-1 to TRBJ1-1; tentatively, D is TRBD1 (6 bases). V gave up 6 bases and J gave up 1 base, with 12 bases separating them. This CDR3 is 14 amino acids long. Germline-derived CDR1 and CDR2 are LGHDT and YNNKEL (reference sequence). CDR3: CASSPTGRNTEAFF. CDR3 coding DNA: TGTGCCAGCAGTCCTACAGGGAGGAACACTGAAGCTTTCTTT.

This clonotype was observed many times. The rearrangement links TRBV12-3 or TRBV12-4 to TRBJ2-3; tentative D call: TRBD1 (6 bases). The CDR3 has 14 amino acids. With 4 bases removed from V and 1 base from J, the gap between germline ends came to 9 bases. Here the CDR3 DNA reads TGTGCCAGCAGTTGGACAGCCGGCACAGATACGCAGTATTTT. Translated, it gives CASSWTAGTDTQYF.

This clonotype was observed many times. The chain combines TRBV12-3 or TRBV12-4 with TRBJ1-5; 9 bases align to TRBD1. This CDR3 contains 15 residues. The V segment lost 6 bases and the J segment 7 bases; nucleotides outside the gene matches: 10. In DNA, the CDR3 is TGTGCCAGCAGAAGGGACAGGGCCTTGCGGCAGCCCCAGCATTTT. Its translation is CASRRDRALRQPQHF.

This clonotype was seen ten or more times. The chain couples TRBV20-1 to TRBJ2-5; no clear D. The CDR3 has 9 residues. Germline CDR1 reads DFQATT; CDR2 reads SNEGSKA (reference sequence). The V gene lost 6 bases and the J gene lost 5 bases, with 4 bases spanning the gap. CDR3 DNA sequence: TGCAGTGCCATGGAGACCCAGTACTTC. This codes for CSAMETQYF.

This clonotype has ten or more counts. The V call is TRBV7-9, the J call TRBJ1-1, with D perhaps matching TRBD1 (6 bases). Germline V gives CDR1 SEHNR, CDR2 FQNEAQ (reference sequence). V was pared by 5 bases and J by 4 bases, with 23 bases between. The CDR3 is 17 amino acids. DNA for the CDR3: TGTGCCAGCAGCCTCTCCTGGGATAGGGGGTGCGGCACTGAAGCTTTCTTT. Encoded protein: CASSLSWDRGCGTEAFF.

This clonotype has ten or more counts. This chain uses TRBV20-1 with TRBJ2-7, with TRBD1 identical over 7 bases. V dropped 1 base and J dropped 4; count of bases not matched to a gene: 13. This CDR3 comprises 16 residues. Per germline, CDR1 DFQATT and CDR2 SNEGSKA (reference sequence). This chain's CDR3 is CSARARQGKRWYEQYF. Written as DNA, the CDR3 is TGCAGTGCTAGAGCCCGACAGGGAAAGAGATGGTACGAGCAGTACTTC.

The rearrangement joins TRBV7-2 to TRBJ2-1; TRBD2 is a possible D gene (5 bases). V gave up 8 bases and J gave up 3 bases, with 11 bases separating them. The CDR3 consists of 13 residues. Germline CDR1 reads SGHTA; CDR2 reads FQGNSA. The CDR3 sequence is CASFTGDYNEQFF. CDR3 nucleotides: TGTGCCAGCTTCACCGGGGACTACAATGAGCAGTTCTTC.

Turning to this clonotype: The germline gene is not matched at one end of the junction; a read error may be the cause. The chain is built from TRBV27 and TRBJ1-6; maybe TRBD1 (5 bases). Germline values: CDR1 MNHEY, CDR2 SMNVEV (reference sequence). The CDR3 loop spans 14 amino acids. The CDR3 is CASSLGGETTPLNF. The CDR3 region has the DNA TGTGCCAGCAGTTTAGGAGGGGAGACGACACCCCTCAACTTT.

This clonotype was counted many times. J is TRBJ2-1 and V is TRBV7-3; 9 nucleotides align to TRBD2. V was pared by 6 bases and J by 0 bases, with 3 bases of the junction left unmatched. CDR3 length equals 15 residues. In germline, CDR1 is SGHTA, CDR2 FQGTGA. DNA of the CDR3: TGTGCCAGCAGTCTTAGCGGGGGCTCCTACAATGAGCAGTTCTTC. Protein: CASSLSGGSYNEQFF.

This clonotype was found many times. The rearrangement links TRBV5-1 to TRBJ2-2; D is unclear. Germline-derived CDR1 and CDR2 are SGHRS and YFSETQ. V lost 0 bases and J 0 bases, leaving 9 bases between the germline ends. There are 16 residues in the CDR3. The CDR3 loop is CASSLDGPANTGELFF. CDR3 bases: TGCGCCAGCAGCTTGGACGGCCCAGCGAACACCGGGGAGCTGTTTTTT.

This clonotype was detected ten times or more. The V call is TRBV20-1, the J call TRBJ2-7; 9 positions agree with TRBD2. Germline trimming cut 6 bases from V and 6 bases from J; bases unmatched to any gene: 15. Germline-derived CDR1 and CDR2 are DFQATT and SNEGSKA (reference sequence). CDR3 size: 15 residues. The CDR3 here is CSAQAAGGRAVEQYF. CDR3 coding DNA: TGCAGTGCCCAAGCCGCGGGCGGGAGGGCAGTCGAGCAGTACTTC.

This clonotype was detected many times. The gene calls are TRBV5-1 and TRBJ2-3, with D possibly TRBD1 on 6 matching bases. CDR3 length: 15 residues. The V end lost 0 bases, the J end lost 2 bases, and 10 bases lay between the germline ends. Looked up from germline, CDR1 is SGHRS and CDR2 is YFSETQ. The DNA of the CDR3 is TGCGCCAGCAGCTTGGAGGGACACAACACAGATACGCAGTATTTT. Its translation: CASSLEGHNTDTQYF.